The 30 T cell receptor beta chains reported below all come from one sample, sequenced in a study of OX40 agonist ivuxolimab in advanced cancers. The table came from immunoSEQ multiplex PCR; TCRdb's copy has only in-frame clones and leaves some out. The sample lists roughly 96,000 clones, around 80% occurring once. Sequenced material: CD4+ or CD8+ T cells sorted from blood, taken in a trial of the OX40 agonist ivuxolimab. These receptors came from an adult with an advanced solid tumor such as melanoma, head and neck, liver or kidney cancer.

This clone was seen only a few times. J is TRBJ1-2 and V is TRBV30; 9 bases map to TRBD1. CDR1 is GTSNPN and CDR2 is SVGIG in the germline V gene (reference sequence). V lost 2 bases to trimming and J lost 8 bases; unmatched junction nucleotides: 15. The CDR3 sequence is 16 residues long. In DNA, the CDR3 is TGTGCCTGGAGTAGGGACAGGGCCCCGCCGGGAAGGGGCTACACCTTC. Translating it yields CAWSRDRAPPGRGYTF.

This clone was recorded only once. The chain links TRBV2 to TRBJ2-5; 9 nucleotides agree with TRBD1. The end of the DNA fits TRBJ2-7 better, so the J call may be wrong. The CDR3 length is 17 residues. Germline V CDR1 and CDR2: SNHLY, FYNNEI. The CDR3 coding sequence is TGTGCCAGCAGTGTCCTCGCCGGGACAGGGCAGCACTACGAGCAGTACTTC. This sequence encodes CASSVLAGTGQHYEQYF.

V is TRBV9 and J is TRBJ1-2; TRBD1 is a possible D gene (6 bases). CDR1 and CDR2 (germline): SGDLS, YYNGEE. V lost 0 bases, J lost 3 bases, and 15 bases lay in between. CDR3 size: 16 residues. DNA of the CDR3: TGTGCCAGCAGCGTAGGGCCGGTTGGGGGCCACTATGGCTACACCTTC. This sequence encodes CASSVGPVGGHYGYTF.

The chain recombines TRBV27 with TRBJ2-7, with TRBD2 as a possible D gene (6 bases). V lost 8 bases and J 1 base, leaving 18 bases between the germline ends. Germline CDR1 reads MNHEY; CDR2 reads SMNVEV (reference sequence). The CDR3 is 15 amino acids. The CDR3 DNA is TGTGCCAGCTCACAGTACGGAGGGCGATCCTACGAGCAGTACTTC. Translation gives CASSQYGGRSYEQYF.

This chain joins TRBV21-1 and TRBJ1-1. TRBV21-1 is deemed a pseudogene. The CDR3 consists of 15 residues. Here the CDR3 DNA reads TGTGCCAGCGCCCTTTCCGGGGAAGCGGACACTGAAGCTTTCTTT. This sequence encodes CASALSGEADTEAFF.

The V and J genes are TRBV9 and TRBJ2-2; D is undetermined. Looked up from germline, CDR1 is SGDLS and CDR2 is YYNGEE. The CDR3 contains 13 residues. Deletions cut 0 bases from V and 7 bases from J, with 7 bases between. CDR3 in amino acids: CASSVVVGGELFF. CDR3 bases: TGTGCCAGCAGCGTAGTCGTGGGCGGGGAGCTGTTTTTT.

The CDR3 DNA sequence: TGTGCCAGCAGACCTGGACAGGGGCGGGCCGGGGAGCTGTTTTTT. Protein product: CASRPGQGRAGELFF. This chain joins TRBV11-3 and TRBJ2-2; the match to TRBD1 covers 9 bases. Losses at the gene ends were 6 bases for V and 6 bases for J; bases not matched to a gene: 8. Per germline, CDR1 SGHNT and CDR2 YENEEA. The CDR3 totals 15 residues. Looking up the rest from reference TRBV11-3 and TRBJ2-2 gives the full variable domain: EAGVVQSPRYKIIEKKQPVAFWCNPISGHNTLYWYLQNLGQGPELLIRYENEEAVDDSQLPKDRFSAERLKGVDSTLKIQPAELGDSAVYLCASRPGQGRAGELFFGEGSRLTVL.

This chain joins TRBV7-2 and TRBJ2-7; D perhaps matches TRBD2 (6 bases). Germline CDR1 reads SGHTA; CDR2 reads FQGNSA. The ends were cut back, 1 base at V and 4 bases at J, with 11 bases in the middle. CDR3 size: 14 residues. DNA for the CDR3: TGTGCCAGCAGCTTAGGGAGGGCCTCTTACGAGCAGTACTTC. Its translation: CASSLGRASYEQYF. Variable domain in full (rest from reference TRBV7-2 and TRBJ2-7): GAGVSQSPSNKVTEKGKDVELRCDPISGHTALYWYRQSLGQGLEFLIYFQGNSAPDKSGLPSDRFSAERTGGSVSTLTIQRTQQEDSAVYLCASSLGRASYEQYFGPGTRLTVT.

Only one count was recorded for this clone. CDR3: CASSFRDRHFYEQYF. CDR3 sequence (DNA): TGTGCCAGCAGCTTCCGGGACAGGCACTTCTACGAGCAGTACTTC. The chain carries TRBV7-8 and TRBJ2-7, with 8 bases aligning to TRBD1. This CDR3 has 15 residues. With V trimmed by 3 bases and J by 3 bases, 7 bases remained unmatched. CDR1 SGHVS and CDR2 FQNEAQ come from the germline V gene.

In its sample, this clone was seen once. The V and J genes are TRBV11-2 and TRBJ1-3, with 9 bases identical to TRBD1. Germline CDR1 reads SGHAT; CDR2 reads FQNNGV. The CDR3 has 12 amino acids. Germline trimming cut 4 bases from V and 10 bases from J; bases unmatched to any gene: 2. CDR3 nucleotide sequence: TGTGCCAGCAGCTCCGGGACAGGGACCATATATTTT. This codes for CASSSGTGTIYF.

This rearrangement joins TRBV5-4 to TRBJ1-6; no reliable D call. The CDR3 loop spans 14 amino acids. Germline lookup yields CDR1 SGHNT and CDR2 YYREEE (reference sequence). V was shortened by 1 base and J by 9 bases, with 11 bases between the two germline ends. The chain's CDR3 is CASSLSGGISPLHF. CDR3 nucleotide sequence: TGTGCCAGCAGCTTGTCCGGAGGGATTTCACCCCTCCACTTT.

The chain carries TRBV15 and TRBJ1-4; D is possibly TRBD1 (5 bases). Germline V gives CDR1 LNHNV, CDR2 YYDKDF (reference sequence). The CDR3 contains 16 residues. The V end lost 1 base, the J end lost 6 bases, and 15 bases lay between the germline ends. CDR3 sequence reads: CATSRGGTDFYEKLFF. The CDR3 region has the DNA TGTGCCACCAGCAGAGGAGGGACGGACTTTTATGAAAAACTGTTTTTT.

The gene calls are TRBV18 and TRBJ2-1, with a weak D call TRBD1 (6 bases). CDR1 is KGHSH and CDR2 is LQKENI in the germline V gene. CDR3 length: 14 residues. Trimming removed 8 bases from V and 2 bases from J, with 13 bases in between. CDR3 DNA: TGTGCCAGCGCCACAGGGTACCCCTACAATGAGCAGTTCTTC. Translating it yields CASATGYPYNEQFF.

The chain joins TRBV7-2 to TRBJ2-7; 8 nucleotides match TRBD1. The CDR3 totals 15 residues. The junction had 6 bases not matched to a gene; V was cut back by 5 bases and J by 0 bases. Germline V gene lookup returns CDR1 SGHTA and CDR2 FQGNSA. The CDR3 bases are TGTGCCAGCAGCCTGAAAACAGGGGGCTCCTACGAGCAGTACTTC. It codes for CASSLKTGGSYEQYF.

The V gene is TRBV19, the J gene TRBJ1-5; 9 bases are shared with TRBD1. Germline lookup yields CDR1 LNHDA and CDR2 SQIVND (reference sequence). The CDR3 length is 15 residues. With 6 bases clipped from V and 5 bases from J, the junction kept 8 bases outside the gene matches. The CDR3 here is CASRPTGGYDQPQHF. DNA of the CDR3: TGTGCCAGTAGGCCTACAGGGGGCTACGATCAGCCCCAGCATTTT. Full variable domain (outside the CDR3, taken from reference TRBV19 and TRBJ1-5): DGGITQSPKYLFRKEGQNVTLSCEQNLNHDAMYWYRQDPGQGLRLIYYSQIVNDFQKGDIAEGYSVSREKKESFPLTVTSAQKNPTAFYLCASRPTGGYDQPQHFGDGTRLSIL.

The rearrangement links TRBV11-2 to TRBJ2-1; D gene ambiguous. CDR1 and CDR2 (germline): SGHAT, FQNNGV. V was pared by 5 bases and J by 3 bases, with 11 bases between. The CDR3 consists of 14 residues. CDR3 residues: CASSLPFNYNEQFF. As DNA, the CDR3 is TGTGCCAGCAGCCTTCCGTTTAACTACAATGAGCAGTTCTTC.

J is TRBJ2-3 and V is TRBV2, with 9 bases lining up with TRBD2. This CDR3 is built from 15 residues. CDR1 and CDR2 (germline): SNHLY, FYNNEI. V shed 6 bases and J 3 bases; nucleotides not matched to a gene: 7. The CDR3 nucleotides read TGTGCCAGCAGGGCATTAGCGGGAGCAACAGATACGCAGTATTTT. As protein: CASRALAGATDTQYF.

The gene calls are TRBV7-9 and TRBJ2-7; TRBD1 or TRBD2 may be the D gene (5 bases each). The CDR3 is 13 residues long. CDR1 and CDR2 from the germline V gene are SEHNR and FQNEAQ (reference sequence). Trimming stripped 5 bases from V and 3 bases from J, with 11 bases between. The CDR3 region has the DNA TGTGCCAGCAGCAGAAGAGGGGACTACGAGCAGTACTTC. Translation: CASSRRGDYEQYF.

The V call is TRBV6-6, the J call TRBJ2-2; TRBD1 agrees at 8 bases. The CDR3 contains 16 residues. Germline V gives CDR1 MNHNY, CDR2 SVGAGI (reference sequence). V shed 6 bases, J shed 0 bases, and the junction held 6 bases outside the gene matches. The CDR3 region is CASRGGQGPNTGELFF. The CDR3 coding sequence is TGTGCCAGCAGGGGAGGACAGGGCCCGAACACCGGGGAGCTGTTTTTT.

V usage is TRBV6-1 and J usage is TRBJ2-5; D is ambiguous. The CDR3 is 15 residues long. Germline V gene sequence: CDR1 MNHNS, CDR2 SASEGT. The V end lost 0 bases, the J end lost 5 bases, and 13 bases lay between the germline ends. The CDR3 region is CASSEAGQRRETQYF. The CDR3 coding sequence is TGTGCCAGCAGTGAAGCCGGTCAGCGTAGGGAGACCCAGTACTTC.

The chain recombines TRBV2 with TRBJ1-2, with unresolved D. The length of the CDR3 is 14 residues. The V end was cut by 2 bases, the J end by 5 bases, with 12 bases between. The germline V gene has CDR1 SNHLY and CDR2 FYNNEI. As DNA, the CDR3 is TGTGCCAGCAGTGAAATAACGGTGATGTATGGCTACACCTTC. Amino acids: CASSEITVMYGYTF.

This sequence joins TRBV27 and TRBJ2-1; D is possibly TRBD2 (5 bases). The V and J ends lost 6 bases and 7 bases respectively, with 19 bases between them. Germline V lookup: CDR1 MNHEY, CDR2 SMNVEV (reference sequence). The length of the CDR3 is 15 residues. This CDR3 is CASRRAAPSGNEQFF. The CDR3 DNA reads as TGTGCCAGCAGGCGAGCGGCCCCCTCGGGAAATGAGCAGTTCTTC.

Only one count was recorded for this clone. The chain carries TRBV19 and TRBJ2-4; 7 bases align to TRBD2. The CDR3 spans 16 residues. Germline-derived CDR1 and CDR2 are LNHDA and SQIVND (reference sequence). With 2 bases clipped from V and 8 bases from J, the junction kept 12 bases outside the gene matches. The CDR3 nucleotides read TGTGCCAGTAGTATATCGGCTAGCGGATACTTATACATTCAGTACTTC. The encoded protein is CASSISASGYLYIQYF.

The chain is built from TRBV5-6 and TRBJ1-1; a weak D match, TRBD1 (6 bases). V was shortened by 0 bases and J by 7 bases, with 10 bases between the two germline ends. CDR1 and CDR2 (germline): SGHDT, YYEEEE. The CDR3 consists of 13 residues. The CDR3 region is CASSLERRGEAFF. DNA for the CDR3: TGTGCCAGCAGCTTGGAGCGCAGGGGTGAAGCTTTCTTT.

The chain carries TRBV7-2 and TRBJ1-1; D not resolved. V was shortened by 1 base and J by 0 bases, with 9 bases between the two germline ends. Germline CDR1 SGHTA, CDR2 FQGNSA. This CDR3 has 15 residues. CDR3 in amino acids: CASSLGHRLNTEAFF. In DNA, the CDR3 is TGTGCCAGCAGCTTAGGTCACAGATTGAACACTGAAGCTTTCTTT.

The chain joins TRBV5-6 to TRBJ1-1, with D possibly TRBD1 on 6 matching bases. This CDR3 is 14 amino acids long. The V end lost 4 bases, the J end lost 3 bases, and 13 bases lay between the germline ends. The germline gives CDR1 SGHDT, CDR2 YYEEEE. CDR3 protein: CASSAQGLDTEAFF. The CDR3 region has the DNA TGTGCCAGCAGCGCACAGGGCCTGGACACTGAAGCTTTCTTT.

The genes are TRBV9 and TRBJ2-2, with 10 bases lining up with TRBD2. Trimming removed 0 bases from V and 0 bases from J; junction bases left unmatched: 5. CDR3 length: 18 amino acids. Germline assignment: CDR1 SGDLS and CDR2 YYNGEE. CDR3 sequence: CASSVVGSGGPNTGELFF. The CDR3 coding sequence is TGTGCCAGCAGCGTAGTTGGTAGCGGGGGGCCGAACACCGGGGAGCTGTTTTTT.

This clone was detected once. The V call is TRBV5-1, the J call TRBJ1-6; 10 bases agree with TRBD1. V was pared by 5 bases and J by 6 bases, with 2 bases of the junction left unmatched. This CDR3 is 14 amino acids long. The germline gives CDR1 SGHRS, CDR2 YFSETQ. The CDR3 nucleotides are TGCGCCAGCAGAGGGACAGGGGCTAATTCACCCCTCCACTTT. Protein: CASRGTGANSPLHF.

A single count supports this clone. In DNA, the CDR3 is TGTGCCAGCAGCAAGGACAGGTTGGCCGACGAGCAGTACTTC. Its translation: CASSKDRLADEQYF. The chain carries TRBV7-9 and TRBJ2-7; 7 bases align to TRBD1. This CDR3 has 14 amino acids. The junction had 9 bases not matched to a gene; V was cut back by 5 bases and J by 5 bases. From germline, CDR1 is SEHNR and CDR2 FQNEAQ (reference sequence).

V gene TRBV7-3 combines with J gene TRBJ2-3; 9 bases line up with TRBD2. Trimming at V came to 3 bases and at J to 6 bases, leaving 4 bases not matched to a gene. From germline, CDR1 is SGHTA and CDR2 FQGTGA. The CDR3 loop spans 14 amino acids. The CDR3 DNA reads TGTGCCAGCAGCTTGGGACTAGCATCCGATACGCAGTATTTT. This translates into CASSLGLASDTQYF.